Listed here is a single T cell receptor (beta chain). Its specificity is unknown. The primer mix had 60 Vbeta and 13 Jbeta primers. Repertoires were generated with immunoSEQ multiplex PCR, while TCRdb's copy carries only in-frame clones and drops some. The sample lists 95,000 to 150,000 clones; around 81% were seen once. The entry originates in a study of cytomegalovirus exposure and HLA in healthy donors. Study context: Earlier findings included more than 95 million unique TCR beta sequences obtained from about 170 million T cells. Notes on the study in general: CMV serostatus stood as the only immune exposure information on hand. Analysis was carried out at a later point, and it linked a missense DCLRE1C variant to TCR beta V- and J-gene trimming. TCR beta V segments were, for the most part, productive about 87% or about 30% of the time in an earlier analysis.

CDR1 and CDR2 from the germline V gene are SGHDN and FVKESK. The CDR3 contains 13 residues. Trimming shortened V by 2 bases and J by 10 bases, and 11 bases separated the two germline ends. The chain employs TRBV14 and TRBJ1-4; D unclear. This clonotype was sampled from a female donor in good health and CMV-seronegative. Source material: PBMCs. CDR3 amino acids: CASSQSIGGKLFF. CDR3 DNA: TGTGCCAGCAGCCAATCGATAGGCGGAAAACTGTTTTTT.